These T cell receptor beta chains were read from a single sample in a study of cytomegalovirus exposure and HLA in healthy donors. Clones were read by immunoSEQ multiplex PCR, and TCRdb kept only the in-frame ones, dropping some. The sample gives some 200,000 clones, 10% to 15% of which show up once; approximately 8.4% is in the top ten. Material for sequencing was PBMCs. These receptors were collected from a man aged 50-59 years in good health and CMV-seropositive. Each CDR3 is given with its conserved first and last residue.

V	J	CDR3
TRBV6-6	TRBJ2-5	CASRPTQGEWETQYF
TRBV5-1	TRBJ1-5	CASSAGQGAGQPQHF
TRBV5-8	TRBJ1-2	CASTLGAGAPRYGYTF
TRBV7-2	TRBJ2-5	CASSSGHRETQYF
TRBV28	TRBJ1-1	CASSTLRAFF
TRBV7-2	TRBJ1-6	CASSELNSPLHF
TRBV2	TRBJ1-2	CASSEMSRGYTF
TRBV28	TRBJ1-4	CACGFRPNEKLFF
TRBV7-2	TRBJ2-3	CASSQRGAATDTQYF
TRBV6-6	TRBJ2-1	CASTKTGDEQFF
TRBV9	TRBJ1-1	CASSSNSGGPGAFF
TRBV7-2	TRBJ2-7	CASSVGLASYEQYF
TRBV12-5	TRBJ2-5	CASGTGTSGGLRETQYF
TRBV23-1	TRBJ1-5	CASSQSAWDRRNSNQPQHF
TRBV7-2	TRBJ1-3	CASSLHRVGNTIYF
TRBV2	TRBJ2-7	CASSESRGGYEQYF
TRBV5-1	TRBJ2-1	CASSPNPGVGQFF
TRBV13	TRBJ2-3	CASSGEGDGKNTDAQYF
TRBV6-1	TRBJ1-2	CASSGLWGANYGYTF
TRBV10-1	TRBJ2-1	CASSESRAPPNEQFF
TRBV5-8	TRBJ1-2	CASSFRAF
TRBV15	TRBJ2-2	CATAGAGAERFTGELFF
TRBV7-2	TRBJ2-7	CASSFGAEYTYEQYF
TRBV9	TRBJ2-5	CASSVVGSGGPNTEAQYF
TRBV7-2	TRBJ2-5	CASSLAGAQETQYF
TRBV30	TRBJ1-2	CAWKRLRADRDAKGYTF
TRBV6-6	TRBJ1-5	CASSYSVSYSNQPQHF
TRBV5-1	TRBJ2-5	CASSLRSQETQYF
TRBV14	TRBJ2-3	CASSPGQGRVTDTQYF
TRBV27	TRBJ1-5	CASSSDRGYQPQHF
TRBV5-1	TRBJ2-3	CASSAQTSGLTDTQYF
TRBV5-1	TRBJ2-1	CASSFPLAGHEQFF
TRBV9	TRBJ1-2	CAGSARRVMSGYTF
TRBV11-3	TRBJ1-1	CASSPPSPGVNTEAFF
TRBV28	TRBJ2-2	CASSDPAGGNIGELFF
TRBV6-5	TRBJ2-7	CASSWGDSYEQYF
TRBV27	TRBJ1-5	CASSLLPWSGQPQHF
TRBV6-1	TRBJ1-5	CASSSTGRDQPQHF
TRBV6-1	TRBJ2-1	CASSEAGGNNEQFF
TRBV5-1	TRBJ1-1	CASREDLATEAFF
TRBV7-9	TRBJ1-5	CASSSTGEGNQPQHF